These 29 T cell receptor beta chains were all obtained from the same sample, sequenced in a study of control samples from healthy donors and cancer patients. Assay used: immunoSEQ multiplex PCR; TCRdb lists only in-frame clones, some missing. Of 190,000 or so clones detected, approximately 92% appear once; the ten largest clones hold more than 1.4%. Sequencing was done on a sample of blood. Source of these receptors: a man between 18 and 29 years old in good health.

V and J are TRBV2 and TRBJ2-2, with a possible D match to TRBD2 (7 bases). V dropped 8 bases and J dropped 7 bases, with 20 bases sitting between them. Germline assignment: CDR1 SNHLY and CDR2 FYNNEI. The CDR3 extends over 15 amino acids. This CDR3 is CASQLGRGQSGELFF. As DNA, the CDR3 is TGTGCCAGCCAGCTGGGGCGGGGGCAAAGCGGGGAGCTGTTTTTT.

The chain combines TRBV10-1 with TRBJ2-1, with D maybe TRBD2 (6 bases). Germline V lookup: CDR1 WNHNN, CDR2 SYGVQD (reference sequence). The V end lost 4 bases, the J end lost 5 bases, and 15 bases lay between the germline ends. The CDR3 contains 15 residues. The CDR3 protein is CASSVGLSLNNEQFF. The CDR3 nucleotides are TGCGCCAGCAGTGTGGGACTTTCCTTGAACAATGAGCAGTTCTTC.

The chain uses TRBV3-1 (or the pseudogene TRBV3-2) and TRBJ1-1; 10 bases are a match to TRBD1. This CDR3 is 15 amino acids long. Germline assignment: CDR1 LGHDT and CDR2 YNNKEL (reference sequence). J was trimmed by 7 bases and V by 9 bases; bases with no gene match: 14. The CDR3 nucleotides are TGTGCCAGTTCCCGACAGGGGGCAAGGCCCTATGAAGCTTTCTTT. It codes for CASSRQGARPYEAFF.

The rearrangement links TRBV7-8 to TRBJ2-3; 13 positions match TRBD2. The CDR3 covers 17 residues. CDR1 is SGHVS and CDR2 is FQNEAQ in the germline V gene. After removal of 1 base from V and 6 bases from J, the junction contained 7 bases not matched to a gene. The CDR3 nucleotides are TGTGCCAGCAGCTTAGGGCTACTAGCGGGGGGGCATGATACGCAGTATTTT. As protein: CASSLGLLAGGHDTQYF.

The V call is TRBV2, the J call TRBJ1-5, with D unresolved. The germline V gene has CDR1 SNHLY and CDR2 FYNNEI. V was cut by 5 bases and J by 0 bases, with 8 bases left in between. The CDR3 totals 14 residues. The CDR3 sequence: CASSPTYSNQPQHF. In DNA form, the CDR3 reads TGTGCCAGCAGTCCTACGTATAGCAATCAGCCCCAGCATTTT.

Here the CDR3 DNA reads TGTGCCAGCAGTGAATACAGGGCCGGGGAGCTGTTTTTT. Protein product: CASSEYRAGELFF. This rearrangement joins TRBV6-1 to TRBJ2-2; tentative D call: TRBD1 (6 bases). The CDR3 spans 13 residues. In germline, CDR1 is MNHNS, CDR2 SASEGT. Trimming stripped 2 bases from V and 6 bases from J, with 7 bases between.

V and J are TRBV5-4 and TRBJ2-3; possible D gene TRBD1, 5 bases. V was shortened by 0 bases and J by 4 bases, with 21 bases between the two germline ends. There are 18 residues in the CDR3. Per the germline V gene, CDR1 is SGHNT and CDR2 is YYREEE (reference sequence). In DNA, the CDR3 is TGTGCCAGCAGCTTGGCCTTAAGGATGGTGCAGGGTCCAGATACGCAGTATTTT. Its protein is CASSLALRMVQGPDTQYF.

The chain links TRBV10-3 to TRBJ1-1, with unresolved D. V shed 3 bases and J shed 1 base, with 9 bases lying between them. This CDR3 region has 14 residues. CDR1 and CDR2 (germline): ENHRY, SYGVKD. As DNA, the CDR3 is TGTGCCATCAGTGAAAGTCACCAGAACACTGAAGCTTTCTTT. Encoded protein: CAISESHQNTEAFF.

This clone was observed once. The V and J genes are TRBV10-3 and TRBJ1-4; D is ambiguous. Trimming removed 2 bases at V and 5 bases at J, with 9 bases between. The CDR3 consists of 14 residues. Germline CDR1 ENHRY, CDR2 SYGVKD. The CDR3 nucleotides are TGTGCCATCAGTGAGAAGGAGGGAAATGAAAAACTGTTTTTT. This encodes CAISEKEGNEKLFF.

The genes are TRBV12-3 or TRBV12-4 and TRBJ2-1; D not certain. Trimming removed 7 bases from V and 8 bases from J, with 15 bases in between. The CDR3 has 13 amino acids. CDR3 bases: TGTGCCAGCACCAAGGGCCGGGTCCATGAGCAGTTCTTC. This codes for CASTKGRVHEQFF.

The chain combines TRBV28 with TRBJ1-2; 7 positions match TRBD1. V was pared by 5 bases and J by 2 bases, with 5 bases of the junction left unmatched. The V gene's germline CDR1 is MDHEN and CDR2 SYDVKM. The CDR3 covers 14 residues. This CDR3 is CASSLPQGNYGYTF. In DNA form, the CDR3 reads TGTGCCAGCAGTCTCCCACAGGGGAACTATGGCTACACCTTC.

This sequence joins TRBV28 and TRBJ1-4, with D possibly matching TRBD1 (6 bases). Germline loops: CDR1 MDHEN, CDR2 SYDVKM. This CDR3 spans 12 amino acids. The V and J ends lost 6 bases and 7 bases respectively, with 9 bases between them. The CDR3 bases are TGTGCCAGCAGGAGGGGGTTTGAAAAACTGTTTTTT. Translating gives CASRRGFEKLFF. The variable domain in full, with the rest retrieved from reference TRBV28 and TRBJ1-4, is DVKVTQSSRYLVKRTGEKVFLECVQDMDHENMFWYRQDPGLGLRLIYFSYDVKMKEKGDIPEGYSVSREKKERFSLILESASTNQTSMYLCASRRGFEKLFFGSGTQLSVL.

The chain has TRBV7-2 and TRBJ1-2, with 9 nucleotides matching TRBD1. This CDR3 contains 15 residues. Trimming cost V 5 bases and J 3 bases; bases outside gene matches: 7. Germline V gene data show CDR1 as SGHTA and CDR2 as FQGNSA. CDR3 sequence: CASSPRTGDDYGYTF. In nucleotides, the CDR3 is TGTGCCAGCAGCCCACGGACAGGGGATGACTATGGCTACACCTTC.

The chain is built from TRBV9 and TRBJ2-5; 9 bases fit TRBD2. CDR3 length: 15 residues. Germline V gene sequence: CDR1 SGDLS, CDR2 YYNGEE. Trimming at V came to 2 bases and at J to 5 bases, leaving 7 bases not matched to a gene. The CDR3 bases are TGTGCCAGCAGCGTTTGGCGGGGGGGCCAGGAGACCCAGTACTTC. Translation gives CASSVWRGGQETQYF.

This clone was found once. The chain recombines TRBV6-6 with TRBJ1-6; 9 nucleotides line up with TRBD1. CDR3 length: 14 residues. CDR1 is MNHNY and CDR2 is SVGAGI in the germline V gene (reference sequence). V shed 6 bases and J 10 bases; nucleotides not matched to a gene: 7. CDR3 in amino acids: CASRGTGGASPLHF. DNA for the CDR3: TGTGCCAGCAGGGGAACAGGGGGCGCATCACCCCTCCACTTT.

This clone was recorded only once. The chain couples TRBV27 to TRBJ2-1, with no clear D. In germline, CDR1 is MNHEY, CDR2 SMNVEV (reference sequence). V lost 5 bases, J lost 5 bases, and 10 bases lay in between. The CDR3 sequence is 13 residues long. The DNA for the CDR3 is TGTGCCAGCAGTCCGGACCACGACAATGAGCAGTTCTTC. Residues: CASSPDHDNEQFF.

J is TRBJ1-1 and V is TRBV19; 7 bases agree with TRBD1. V trimming: 10 bases; J trimming: 5 bases; junction bases outside the gene matches: 10. This CDR3 comprises 13 residues. The V gene's germline CDR1 is LNHDA and CDR2 SQIVND (reference sequence). The CDR3 sequence: CATATGIRTEAFF. The DNA for the CDR3 is TGTGCCACTGCGACAGGGATAAGAACTGAAGCTTTCTTT. Full variable domain (rest looked up from reference TRBV19 and TRBJ1-1): DGGITQSPKYLFRKEGQNVTLSCEQNLNHDAMYWYRQDPGQGLRLIYYSQIVNDFQKGDIAEGYSVSREKKESFPLTVTSAQKNPTAFYLCATATGIRTEAFFGQGTRLTVV.

The V call is TRBV12-5, the J call TRBJ2-5; 8 bases fit TRBD2. CDR3 size: 15 residues. Germline-derived CDR1 and CDR2 are LGHNT and FRNRAP. V was pared by 2 bases and J by 5 bases, with 7 bases of the junction left unmatched. The chain's CDR3 is CASGLTGGTSETQYF. Written as DNA, the CDR3 is TGTGCTAGTGGTTTGACGGGGGGGACATCGGAGACCCAGTACTTC.

The V gene is TRBV6-5, the J gene TRBJ2-1, with 7 nucleotides matching TRBD1. Germline V CDR1 and CDR2: MNHEY, SVGAGI. The V gene end was trimmed by 10 bases and the J gene end by 3 bases; junction bases not matched to a gene: 9. This CDR3 has 14 residues. Here the CDR3 reads CAILNRDSYNEQFF. As DNA, the CDR3 is TGTGCCATCCTAAACCGGGACAGCTACAATGAGCAGTTCTTC.

CDR3 amino acids: CASRSRDIPYEQYF. CDR3 bases: TGTGCCAGCAGGTCCCGGGACATACCCTACGAGCAGTACTTC. V usage is TRBV2 and J usage is TRBJ2-7, with D perhaps TRBD1 (6 bases). The CDR3 has 14 residues. The germline CDR1 and CDR2 sequences are SNHLY and FYNNEI. Trimming left V 6 bases short and J 2 bases short, with 14 bases between.

This chain uses TRBV30 with TRBJ1-5; 7 nucleotides line up with TRBD1. This CDR3 region has 16 residues. Germline trimming cut 1 base from V and 3 bases from J; bases unmatched to any gene: 9. Germline V gene lookup returns CDR1 GTSNPN and CDR2 SVGIG (reference sequence). The CDR3 DNA reads as TGTGCCTGGAGTGGCCTAACGGGACAGTCCAATCAGCCCCAGCATTTT. Encoded protein: CAWSGLTGQSNQPQHF.

The gene calls are TRBV15 and TRBJ2-7; weak D call: TRBD1 (5 bases). This CDR3 region has 15 residues. Trimming took off 1 base at V and 0 bases at J, with 10 bases between the two ends. Germline assignment: CDR1 LNHNV and CDR2 YYDKDF (reference sequence). CDR3 sequence: CATSRGTGISYEQYF. The CDR3 DNA sequence: TGTGCCACCAGCAGAGGCACAGGTATCTCCTACGAGCAGTACTTC. Based on the CDR3 plus reference TRBV15 and TRBJ2-7, the full variable domain is DAMVIQNPRYQVTQFGKPVTLSCSQTLNHNVMYWYQQKSSQAPKLLFHYYDKDFNNEADTPDNFQSRRPNTSFCFLDIRSPGLGDTAMYLCATSRGTGISYEQYFGPGTRLTVT.

The chain couples TRBV4-1 to TRBJ1-2; D not certain. CDR1 and CDR2 from the germline V gene are MGHRA and YSYEKL. The ends were cut back, 1 base at V and 7 bases at J, with 16 bases in the middle. This CDR3 comprises 15 residues. CDR3 sequence reads: CASSQVIEAVRGYTF. The DNA of the CDR3 is TGCGCCAGCAGCCAAGTAATCGAGGCCGTGCGTGGCTACACCTTC.

The rearrangement uses TRBV18 and TRBJ2-7; perhaps TRBD2 as D (5 bases). CDR1 and CDR2 (germline): KGHSH, LQKENI. This CDR3 comprises 14 residues. The V end was cut by 0 bases, the J end by 6 bases, with 12 bases between. CDR3 nucleotides: TGTGCCAGCTCACCACCGGCGGGCTTCAGCGAGCAGTACTTC. This encodes CASSPPAGFSEQYF.

J is TRBJ2-2 and V is TRBV24-1; TRBD1 or TRBD2 may be the D gene (5 bases each). V lost 4 bases, J lost 4 bases, and 9 bases lay in between. Germline V CDR1 and CDR2: KGHDR, SFDVKD. The CDR3 covers 14 residues. The CDR3 sequence is CATSEAGTTGELFF. In nucleotides, the CDR3 is TGTGCCACCAGTGAGGCCGGGACCACCGGGGAGCTGTTTTTT.

CDR3 DNA sequence: TGTGCCAGTAGTCCCGGGACGGCCTATGGCTACACCTTC. It is translated as CASSPGTAYGYTF. The chain uses TRBV19 and TRBJ1-2; maybe TRBD1 (5 bases). Germline CDR1 LNHDA, CDR2 SQIVND (reference sequence). The CDR3 runs 13 residues. Trimming left V 5 bases short and J 4 bases short, with 11 bases between.

The V gene is TRBV3-1 (or the pseudogene TRBV3-2), the J gene TRBJ1-1, with D unclear. CDR3 length: 13 residues. V gave up 6 bases and J gave up 4 bases, with 12 bases separating them. Germline-derived CDR1 and CDR2 are LGHDT and YNNKEL (reference sequence). The CDR3 region is CASSPPLGTEAFF. CDR3 sequence (DNA): TGTGCCAGCAGTCCACCTCTTGGCACTGAAGCTTTCTTT.

The V gene is TRBV5-4, the J gene TRBJ2-3; 7 bases align to TRBD2. CDR3 size: 15 residues. With V trimmed by 1 base and J by 1 base, 3 bases remained unmatched. CDR1 and CDR2 (germline): SGHNT, YYREEE (reference sequence). The CDR3 sequence is CASSLRTSGTDTQYF. CDR3 DNA: TGTGCCAGCAGCTTGCGAACTAGCGGCACAGATACGCAGTATTTT.

The rearrangement links TRBV29-1 to TRBJ2-5; a weak D match, TRBD2 (6 bases). The CDR3 totals 13 residues. Germline V gene data show CDR1 as SQVTM and CDR2 as ANQGSEA. V was shortened by 2 bases and J by 5 bases, with 12 bases between the two germline ends. In nucleotides, the CDR3 is TGCAGCGTTGAATTCGGGGGTAGGGAGACCCAGTACTTC. Protein sequence: CSVEFGGRETQYF.